This T cell receptor (beta chain) was captured by sequencing in a study of beta chain features in type 1 diabetes. V was shortened by 1 base and J by 5 bases, with 8 bases between the two germline ends. The CDR3 consists of 12 residues. CDR1 is GTSNPN and CDR2 is SVGIG in the germline V gene (reference sequence). General observations from the study: For type 1 diabetes patients, VDJ junctions showed fewer insertions and more deletions. Among all four CD4+ subsets, Type 1 diabetes patients had TCRB CDR3s that were moderately but significantly shorter. Shorter templates might be favored by PCR, and equally so in patients and in controls.

Reverse transcription of all isolated RNA meant that expressed TCRB transcripts were sequenced. Here immunoSEQ multiplex PCR was the method, and the copy in TCRdb shows in-frame clones only, minus some. Counted here are roughly 300,000 clones, approximately 9.7% occurring once; the ten biggest clones make up roughly 1%. About this clone: Its antigen is still unknown.

Sorting based on CD45RO/CCR7/CD25/CD127/CD95/CD27 separated CD4+ naive, central memory, regulatory and stem cell-like memory cells. Populations isolated by sorting all had purity greater than 95%. The sequenced material came from central memory CD4+ T cells from blood. The rearrangement uses TRBV30 and TRBJ1-2; tentative D call: TRBD1 (5 bases). The clonotype comes from a man in his thirties or forties with type 1 diabetes. CDR3 sequence: CAWSAGDYGYTF. Here the CDR3 DNA reads TGTGCCTGGAGTGCGGGGGATTATGGCTACACCTTC.